This T cell receptor beta chain was identified in a study of T cell responses to AZD1222 COVID-19 vaccine. V lost 0 bases and J lost 8, with 13 bases in between. Germline assignment: CDR1 SGHTA and CDR2 FQGNSA. The CDR3 spans 14 residues. The method was immunoSEQ multiplex PCR; TCRdb's version includes in-frame clones alone and lacks a portion of them. The data hold 110,000 to 150,000 clones, with about 86% observed a single time. The sample here was peripheral blood, taken on day 0 of AZD1222 vaccination. The sequence was obtained from an adult in good health. This chain links TRBV7-2 with TRBJ1-2; a possible D gene is TRBD1 (6 bases). As DNA, the CDR3 is TGTGCCAGCAGCTTAGCGCAGGACAGTGGGGGCTACACCTTC. Amino acids: CASSLAQDSGGYTF.